The 28 T cell receptor beta chains reported below all come from one sample, sequenced in a study of tumor-infiltrating lymphocytes in primary liver carcinoma. Unsorted whole blood yielded blood RNA, and germline DNA was extracted as well. cDNA specific to TCR beta was made from approximately 0.55 ug of total RNA, with a constant-region primer employed for priming. It was through three nested multiplex PCR rounds of slightly modified ARM-PCR that TCR beta libraries arose. With TRBV1-TRBV30 forward primers and a C-beta reverse primer, the first two PCR rounds were run for about 10 cycles each. From the multiplex PCR reads, TCRdb called clonotypes with MiXCR, one entry per CDR3 protein. Of about 210,000 distinct CDR3 sequences in the sample, roughly 61% were seen once. What was sequenced was peripheral blood. All receptors come from a woman in her fifties or sixties with primary liver carcinoma and hepatitis B virus infection.

On this clonotype itself: A read error may be the cause here, since a much bigger clone is one base away. The conserved closing phenylalanine or tryptophan is absent in this CDR3, likely reflecting a read error. This chain connects TRBV5-6 to TRBJ2-5, with D possibly TRBD2 on 6 matching bases. The CDR3 sequence is 14 residues long. Trimming cost V 3 bases and J 7 bases, with 16 bases left between them. Germline V lookup: CDR1 SGHDT, CDR2 YYEEEE. The DNA for the CDR3 is TGTGCCAGCAGCTCGACGACTAGTCTCGGGACCCAGTACTCC. Protein product: CASSSTTSLGTQYS.

The V and J genes are TRBV12-3 or TRBV12-4 and TRBJ1-1; D is uncertain. This CDR3 contains 13 residues. V gave up 3 bases and J gave up 5 bases, with 10 bases separating them. CDR3 nucleotide sequence: TGTGCCAGCAGTTTGACCTCCGGAACTGAAGCTTTCTTT. Protein: CASSLTSGTEAFF.

This clonotype appeared many times. The rearrangement links TRBV10-2 to TRBJ2-1, with D possibly matching TRBD1 (5 bases). The CDR3 consists of 17 residues. The ends were cut back, 0 bases at V and 4 bases at J, with 16 bases in the middle. Germline CDR1 and CDR2: WSHSY and SAAADI. CDR3 in amino acids: CASSESISQAPYNEQFF. As DNA, the CDR3 is TGCGCCAGCAGTGAGTCGATCTCACAGGCTCCATACAATGAGCAGTTCTTC.

This sequence joins TRBV12-3 or TRBV12-4 and TRBJ2-7; 8 bases agree with TRBD2. This CDR3 has 15 amino acids. The trim removed 5 bases at V and 6 bases at J, leaving 12 bases unmatched. This CDR3 reads CASSPLGGGVCEQYF. The CDR3 nucleotides read TGTGCCAGCAGTCCCCTCGGGGGGGGAGTGTGCGAGCAGTACTTC.

The chain recombines TRBV6-1 with TRBJ2-1; D may match TRBD1 or TRBD2 (5 bases each). Germline V gene data show CDR1 as MNHNS and CDR2 as SASEGT. There are 15 residues in the CDR3. Trimming stripped 6 bases from V and 8 bases from J, with 20 bases between. Here the CDR3 DNA reads TGTGCCAGCAGCGCTAGGGGCGATACTAGATATGAGCAGTTCTTC. Encoded protein: CASSARGDTRYEQFF.

The chain links TRBV5-1 to TRBJ2-1, with 9 bases matching TRBD2. V was pared by 3 bases and J by 4 bases, with 8 bases of the junction left unmatched. The CDR3 is 16 residues long. CDR1 and CDR2 (germline): SGHRS, YFSETQ. For the CDR3, the DNA is TGCGCCAGCAGCTGGGGCGGAGCGGGAGGATACAATGAGCAGTTCTTC. It is translated as CASSWGGAGGYNEQFF.

As concerns this clonotype: A much larger clone differs by one base, so this may be a read error. The chain joins TRBV6-1 to TRBJ2-3; 8 nucleotides align to TRBD2. The CDR3 is made up of 14 amino acids. Unmatched junction bases numbered 7, after V lost 6 bases and J lost 5 bases. The germline gives CDR1 MNHNS, CDR2 SASEGT. The CDR3 loop reads CASRHSLAGDTQYF. The DNA for the CDR3 is TGTGCCAGCAGACATTCGCTAGCGGGAGATACGCAGTATTTT.

This chain connects TRBV12-3 or TRBV12-4 to TRBJ2-1; maybe TRBD2 (5 bases). This CDR3 is built from 17 residues. The V end lost 3 bases, the J end lost 2 bases, and 17 bases lay between the germline ends. CDR3 loop: CASSFLGLADAYNEQFF. CDR3 sequence (DNA): TGTGCCAGCAGTTTTTTGGGCCTAGCAGATGCCTACAATGAGCAGTTCTTC.

This clonotype was counted many times. The chain couples TRBV5-6 to TRBJ1-1; no clear D. From germline, CDR1 is SGHDT and CDR2 YYEEEE. CDR3 length equals 15 residues. V gave up 0 bases and J gave up 5 bases, with 14 bases separating them. DNA for the CDR3: TGTGCCAGCAGCTTGGCCCAGAGAAGGAGGACTGAAGCTTTCTTT. Residues: CASSLAQRRRTEAFF.

A remark on this clonotype: Likely a read error: the CDR3 ends without its conserved phenylalanine or tryptophan. The chain couples TRBV11-1 to TRBJ1-2; 7 bases line up with TRBD1. V dropped 8 bases and J dropped 7; count of bases not matched to a gene: 10. The CDR3 is made up of 13 amino acids. Germline CDR1 reads SGHAT; CDR2 reads FQDESV (reference sequence). The CDR3 sequence: CASGRDRAGGYTL. The CDR3 DNA is TGTGCCAGCGGAAGAGACAGGGCTGGTGGCTACACCTTA.

Comments on this clonotype: A read error may account for a junction end that differs from germline. The rearrangement joins TRBV6-1 to TRBJ2-7, with D perhaps matching TRBD2 (6 bases). There are 15 residues in the CDR3. Germline V gene lookup returns CDR1 MNHNS and CDR2 SASEGT. The CDR3, as DNA: TGTGTCAGCAGTGAAGGGGCTAGCGTATCCTACGAGCAGTACTTC. As protein: CVSSEGASVSYEQYF.

The table lists this clonotype with a count of one. The junction departs from the called germline gene at one end, perhaps through a read error. The V and J genes are TRBV5-6 and TRBJ1-5; unclear D gene. Germline lookup yields CDR1 SGHDT and CDR2 YYEEEE. The CDR3 loop spans 16 amino acids. The CDR3 loop is CASSLGISYSNQSQHF. The CDR3 DNA sequence: TGTGCCAGCAGCTTGGGGATCTCCTATAGCAATCAGTCCCAGCATTTT.

This clonotype was picked up one time. Since a much larger clone is just one base distant, this may be a read error. The chain is built from TRBV4-1 and TRBJ1-3; D is uncertain. Germline loops: CDR1 MGHRA, CDR2 YSYEKL. This CDR3 has 15 residues. CDR3 sequence (DNA): TGCGTCAGCAGCCAAGGGAGTGGATCTGGAAACACCATATATTTT. As protein: CVSSQGSGSGNTIYF.

A word on this clonotype: Relative to the germline gene, one junction end is altered; a read error may explain this. This chain links TRBV11-2 with TRBJ1-1, with D possibly TRBD1 on 5 matching bases. The length of the CDR3 is 16 residues. Per germline, CDR1 SGHAT and CDR2 FQNNGV. The CDR3 spells CADSPRETLMNTGAFF. The CDR3 nucleotides read TGTGCCGACAGCCCTCGGGAGACCCTCATGAACACTGGAGCTTTCTTT.

The chain uses TRBV6-5 and TRBJ1-2; tentatively, D is TRBD1 (5 bases). This CDR3 has 14 amino acids. Germline CDR1 is MNHEY and CDR2 is SVGAGI. The CDR3 coding sequence is TGTATCAGCACCCTTGGGGGGGGTAACTATGGCTACACCTTC. Translation: CISTLGGGNYGYTF.

This clonotype was picked up a small number of times. The rearrangement joins TRBV6-5 to TRBJ2-1, with 7 bases lining up with TRBD2. Germline CDR1 MNHEY, CDR2 SVGAGI. Germline trimming cut 0 bases from V and 6 bases from J; bases unmatched to any gene: 8. The CDR3 consists of 16 residues. In DNA, the CDR3 is TGTGCCAGCAGTTACTCCACTGGAGGGAGGGCCAATGAGCAGTTCTTC. This gives the protein CASSYSTGGRANEQFF.

This clonotype has only one observation. Being one base from a much bigger clone, this may be a read error. The V call is TRBV5-1, the J call TRBJ2-1, with D perhaps matching TRBD2 (5 bases). Germline CDR1 SGHRS, CDR2 YFSETQ. This CDR3 is 15 amino acids long. The V end was cut by 1 base, the J end by 8 bases, with 16 bases between. The CDR3 loop reads CASSLWRVRGDEQFF. CDR3 bases: TGCGCCAGCAGCTTGTGGCGGGTAAGAGGCGATGAGCAGTTCTTC.

A note on this clonotype: At one of its ends the junction is not consistent with the germline gene, which may arise from a read error. V and J are TRBV11-2 and TRBJ2-4; D may be TRBD1 or TRBD2 (5 bases each). The CDR3 is made up of 14 amino acids. Germline V gene sequence: CDR1 SGHAT, CDR2 FQNNGV. The CDR3 reads CASSLVGPKSIQYF. The CDR3 DNA reads as TGTGCCAGCAGCTTGGTGGGACCGAAAAGCATTCAGTACTTC.

The gene calls are TRBV15 and TRBJ2-4; the match to TRBD2 covers 7 bases. V lost 8 bases to trimming and J lost 0 bases; unmatched junction nucleotides: 10. CDR1 LNHNV and CDR2 YYDKDF come from the germline V gene (reference sequence). This CDR3 region has 16 residues. CDR3 in DNA: TGTGCCACCGGGGGGGGGAATAAGCTAGCCAAAAACATTCAGTACTTC. Its protein is CATGGGNKLAKNIQYF.

This clonotype was picked up many times. The chain employs TRBV6-5 and TRBJ2-7, with D possibly matching TRBD2 (6 bases). Trimming pared 5 bases from V and 7 bases from J, leaving 12 bases between. Germline V CDR1 and CDR2: MNHEY, SVGAGI. CDR3 length: 12 amino acids. The CDR3 coding sequence is TGTGCCAGCAGTCCGATGGGGACTGAGCAGTACTTC. Its translation: CASSPMGTEQYF.

This chain joins TRBV5-1 and TRBJ2-3; TRBD2 aligns across 9 bases. The V gene end was trimmed by 4 bases and the J gene end by 5 bases; junction bases not matched to a gene: 8. CDR1 SGHRS and CDR2 YFSETQ come from the germline V gene. The CDR3 length is 15 residues. In nucleotides, the CDR3 is TGCGCCAGCAGCCGAAAACTAGCGGGTGTAGATACGCAGTATTTT. Its translation is CASSRKLAGVDTQYF.

This clonotype came up once. The junction departs from the called germline gene at one end, perhaps through a read error. The chain is built from TRBV6-5 and TRBJ2-7; a possible D gene is TRBD2 (5 bases). The CDR3 is 14 amino acids. Germline V gene data show CDR1 as MNHEY and CDR2 as SVGAGI. For the CDR3, the DNA is TGTGCCAGCAGTCCCGAAGGGAGCTCCTACAAGCGGCACTTC. Its translation: CASSPEGSSYKRHF.

A word on this clonotype: It is likely a read error, because the conserved phenylalanine at the end of the CDR3 is missing. The DNA is omitted, as the CDR3 cannot be located on it reliably, and the CDR3 follows TCRdb's listing. The chain links TRBV11-2 to TRBJ1-3. The CDR3 length equals 15 residues, ends included. CDR1 and CDR2 (germline): SGHAT, FQNNGV. This chain's CDR3 is CASSLHLSSGNTVYS.

This clonotype has at least ten counts. V is TRBV12-3 or TRBV12-4 and J is TRBJ1-5; no firm D call. The V and J ends lost 5 bases and 0 bases respectively, with 11 bases between them. The CDR3 length is 15 residues. For the CDR3, the DNA is TGTGCCAGCAGTCCCGACGGGATTAGCAATCAGCCCCAGCATTTT. Translation gives CASSPDGISNQPQHF.

Notes on this clonotype: Possible read error: a much larger clone is one base away. This CDR3 reads CASIPLGNTGELFF. The CDR3, as DNA: TGTGCCAGCATCCCTTTGGGTAACACCGGGGAGCTGTTTTTT. The gene calls are TRBV6-2 or TRBV6-3 and TRBJ2-2; no reliable D call. Trimming took off 7 bases at V and 2 bases at J, with 11 bases between the two ends. Germline CDR1 and CDR2: MNHEY and SVGEGT. The CDR3 runs to 14 residues.

A word on this clonotype: The junction and the germline gene differ at one end; a read error may be behind it. J is TRBJ1-5 and V is TRBV30, with 7 bases lining up with TRBD1. Germline-derived CDR1 and CDR2 are GTSNPN and SVGIG (reference sequence). The CDR3 sequence is 16 residues long. Written as DNA, the CDR3 is TGTACCTGGAGCGCCTGGCGGGCAGGGGGTGGTCAGCCCCAGCATTTT. Translation: CTWSAWRAGGGQPQHF.

The chain joins TRBV30 to TRBJ2-7; TRBD2 aligns across 12 bases. Germline trimming cut 3 bases from V and 3 bases from J; bases unmatched to any gene: 12. Germline V gene sequence: CDR1 GTSNPN, CDR2 SVGIG (reference sequence). This CDR3 spans 17 amino acids. The CDR3 loop reads CAWRGRTSGKGYYEQYF. The CDR3 region has the DNA TGTGCCTGGAGGGGAAGGACTAGCGGGAAAGGCTACTACGAGCAGTACTTC.

As to this clonotype: A read error may produce the germline difference seen at one junction end. The chain couples TRBV28 to TRBJ2-5; perhaps TRBD2 as D (5 bases). Germline loops: CDR1 MDHEN, CDR2 SYDVKM. CDR3 length: 17 residues. CDR3 DNA sequence: TGTGCCAGCAGTTCCAACACAGACGGCTTTGTGGGAGAGAACCAGTACTTC. Its protein is CASSSNTDGFVGENQYF.